These T cell receptor beta chains were read from a single sample in a study of cytomegalovirus exposure and HLA in healthy donors. The table came from immunoSEQ multiplex PCR; TCRdb's copy has only in-frame clones and leaves some out. The sample lists approximately 220,000 clones; about 74% were seen once. The sequencing input was PBMCs. The receptors were sampled from a man between 35 and 55 years old in good health and CMV-seronegative. CDR3s include the opening cysteine and the closing phenylalanine or tryptophan. Fields, in order: V gene, D gene, clone size, J gene, CDR3 protein, CDR3 DNA. The D gene is left open where the match is weak. For some rows the clone size is stated as once, few or many, or as a class when expanded; others skip it.

v_call: TRBV10-2; d_call: -; clone_size: -; j_call: TRBJ2-5; cdr3_aa: CATRDTGQGETQYF; cdr3_nt: TGCGCCACCAGGGATACGGGACAAGGAGAGACCCAGTACTTC
v_call: TRBV28; d_call: TRBD2; clone_size: -; j_call: TRBJ2-1; cdr3_aa: CASSPISGVYNEQFF; cdr3_nt: TGTGCCAGCAGTCCTATTAGCGGGGTGTACAATGAGCAGTTCTTC
v_call: TRBV4-2; d_call: -; clone_size: -; j_call: TRBJ1-1; cdr3_aa: CASSQDLTEAFF; cdr3_nt: TGTGCCAGCAGCCAAGATTTAACTGAAGCTTTCTTT
v_call: TRBV28; d_call: TRBD1; clone_size: -; j_call: TRBJ2-7; cdr3_aa: CASPTGQEASTEQYF; cdr3_nt: TGTGCCAGCCCTACCGGACAGGAGGCTTCGACCGAGCAGTACTTC
v_call: TRBV6-1; d_call: -; clone_size: -; j_call: TRBJ2-5; cdr3_aa: CASVGAETQYF; cdr3_nt: TGTGCCAGCGTTGGGGCAGAGACCCAGTACTTC
v_call: TRBV4-3; d_call: -; clone_size: few; j_call: TRBJ2-7; cdr3_aa: CASSQGLRGPLNSYEQYF; cdr3_nt: TGCGCCAGCAGCCAAGGTCTTAGAGGGCCCCTCAACTCCTACGAGCAGTACTTC
v_call: TRBV7-9; d_call: -; clone_size: once; j_call: TRBJ2-2; cdr3_aa: CASMGEAANTGELFF; cdr3_nt: TGTGCCAGCATGGGGGAGGCTGCGAACACCGGGGAGCTGTTTTTT
v_call: TRBV29-1; d_call: -; clone_size: -; j_call: TRBJ2-2; cdr3_aa: CSVEGVFSGGSGELFF; cdr3_nt: TGCAGCGTTGAGGGTGTATTTAGCGGAGGGTCCGGGGAGCTGTTTTTT
v_call: TRBV30; d_call: -; clone_size: few; j_call: TRBJ2-3; cdr3_aa: CAWSARAWGDTQYF; cdr3_nt: TGTGCCTGGAGTGCCAGGGCTTGGGGAGATACGCAGTATTTT
v_call: TRBV7-6; d_call: TRBD1; clone_size: -; j_call: TRBJ1-6; cdr3_aa: CASSPTGGTSPLHF; cdr3_nt: TGTGCCAGCAGCCCCACAGGGGGAACTTCACCCCTCCACTTT
v_call: TRBV5-6; d_call: -; clone_size: -; j_call: TRBJ1-2; cdr3_aa: CASSSFSEFYGYTF; cdr3_nt: TGTGCCAGCAGCTCTTTTTCCGAGTTCTATGGCTACACCTTC
v_call: TRBV7-9; d_call: -; clone_size: -; j_call: TRBJ2-5; cdr3_aa: CASSLVTSQETQYF; cdr3_nt: TGTGCCAGCAGCTTAGTGACAAGTCAAGAGACCCAGTACTTC
v_call: TRBV25-1; d_call: -; clone_size: few; j_call: TRBJ2-7; cdr3_aa: CASSVGALQYF; cdr3_nt: TGTGCCAGCAGTGTTGGGGCTCTGCAGTACTTC
v_call: TRBV6-5; d_call: -; clone_size: -; j_call: TRBJ1-2; cdr3_aa: CASSIAGAGYGYTF; cdr3_nt: TGTGCCAGCAGTATCGCAGGGGCAGGCTATGGCTACACCTTC
v_call: TRBV4-3; d_call: TRBD1; clone_size: -; j_call: TRBJ2-6; cdr3_aa: CASSQAGQWSPGANVLTF; cdr3_nt: TGCGCCAGCAGCCAAGCGGGACAGTGGAGTCCTGGGGCCAACGTCCTGACTTTC
v_call: TRBV5-1; d_call: TRBD1; clone_size: -; j_call: TRBJ2-7; cdr3_aa: CASSRDRGYEQYF; cdr3_nt: TGCGCCAGCAGCAGGGACAGGGGCTACGAGCAGTACTTC
v_call: TRBV6-5; d_call: -; clone_size: -; j_call: TRBJ2-3; cdr3_aa: CASSYWSGDTQYF; cdr3_nt: TGTGCCAGCAGTTACTGGTCGGGGGATACGCAGTATTTT
v_call: TRBV2; d_call: -; clone_size: -; j_call: TRBJ1-1; cdr3_aa: CASSEPGDTEAFF; cdr3_nt: TGTGCCAGCAGTGAACCCGGGGACACTGAAGCTTTCTTT
v_call: TRBV14; d_call: -; clone_size: -; j_call: TRBJ1-2; cdr3_aa: CASSKGIALWGYTF; cdr3_nt: TGTGCCAGCAGCAAAGGAATCGCGTTATGGGGCTACACCTTC
v_call: TRBV2; d_call: TRBD1; clone_size: once; j_call: TRBJ2-5; cdr3_aa: CASSSDRGGETQYF; cdr3_nt: TGTGCCAGCAGTTCGGACAGGGGAGGAGAGACCCAGTACTTC
v_call: TRBV4-2; d_call: -; clone_size: -; j_call: TRBJ1-3; cdr3_aa: CASSLLQVSGNTIYF; cdr3_nt: TGTGCCAGCAGCCTCCTTCAGGTATCTGGAAACACCATATATTTT
v_call: TRBV7-2; d_call: -; clone_size: -; j_call: TRBJ2-5; cdr3_aa: CASSSRMGEEGITETQYF; cdr3_nt: TGTGCCAGCAGCTCAAGAATGGGGGAGGAGGGGATAACGGAGACCCAGTACTTC
v_call: TRBV19; d_call: -; clone_size: few; j_call: TRBJ1-4; cdr3_aa: CASSPTQGLEEKLFF; cdr3_nt: TGTGCCAGTAGTCCGACACAGGGTCTGGAGGAAAAACTGTTTTTT
v_call: TRBV2; d_call: TRBD1; clone_size: -; j_call: TRBJ1-5; cdr3_aa: CASSEALGQGNQPQHF; cdr3_nt: TGTGCCAGCAGTGAAGCTTTAGGACAGGGGAATCAGCCCCAGCATTTT
v_call: TRBV18; d_call: TRBD1; clone_size: -; j_call: TRBJ2-4; cdr3_aa: CASSPGTGDPKNIQYF; cdr3_nt: TGTGCCAGCTCACCAGGGACAGGGGATCCCAAAAACATTCAGTACTTC
v_call: TRBV10-2; d_call: -; clone_size: -; j_call: TRBJ2-7; cdr3_aa: CATRGNAYEQYF; cdr3_nt: TGCGCCACGAGGGGGAACGCCTACGAGCAGTACTTC
v_call: TRBV6-1; d_call: -; clone_size: -; j_call: TRBJ2-7; cdr3_aa: CASSEVFNEQYF; cdr3_nt: TGTGCCAGCAGTGAAGTTTTCAACGAGCAGTACTTC
v_call: TRBV9; d_call: TRBD1; clone_size: -; j_call: TRBJ2-4; cdr3_aa: CASSVGGQGSDFQYF; cdr3_nt: TGTGCCAGCAGCGTAGGGGGACAGGGGTCTGATTTTCAGTACTTC
v_call: TRBV6-5; d_call: -; clone_size: -; j_call: TRBJ1-4; cdr3_aa: CASSRRGGSGLFF; cdr3_nt: TGTGCCAGCAGCCGAAGGGGGGGCTCAGGACTGTTTTTT
v_call: TRBV18; d_call: TRBD2; clone_size: once; j_call: TRBJ2-1; cdr3_aa: CASSPMKREVKLDEQFF; cdr3_nt: TGTGCCAGCTCACCAATGAAGCGGGAGGTAAAATTGGATGAGCAGTTCTTC
v_call: TRBV5-1; d_call: -; clone_size: -; j_call: TRBJ2-5; cdr3_aa: CASSFRDFPSSTQYF; cdr3_nt: TGCGCCAGCAGCTTCCGGGACTTCCCTAGTTCGACCCAGTACTTC
v_call: TRBV19; d_call: TRBD2; clone_size: -; j_call: TRBJ2-7; cdr3_aa: CASSILAGGLDEQYF; cdr3_nt: TGTGCCAGTAGTATACTAGCGGGAGGCCTGGACGAGCAGTACTTC
v_call: TRBV19; d_call: -; clone_size: -; j_call: TRBJ1-2; cdr3_aa: CATLQGGIYGYTF; cdr3_nt: TGTGCCACCTTACAGGGAGGGATCTATGGCTACACCTTC
v_call: TRBV29-1; d_call: TRBD1; clone_size: -; j_call: TRBJ2-2; cdr3_aa: CSVEDPGQGKYGELFF; cdr3_nt: TGCAGCGTTGAAGATCCCGGACAGGGGAAATACGGGGAGCTGTTTTTT
v_call: TRBV28; d_call: -; clone_size: -; j_call: TRBJ1-3; cdr3_aa: CASSPPGGASGNTIYF; cdr3_nt: TGTGCCAGCAGTCCCCCGGGCGGGGCGTCCGGAAACACCATATATTTT
v_call: TRBV4-1; d_call: -; clone_size: -; j_call: TRBJ2-5; cdr3_aa: CASSQDQFPMETQYF; cdr3_nt: TGCGCCAGCAGCCAAGACCAGTTTCCGATGGAGACCCAGTACTTC
v_call: TRBV27; d_call: TRBD1; clone_size: -; j_call: TRBJ2-2; cdr3_aa: CASSQQGAGELFF; cdr3_nt: TGTGCCAGCAGTCAACAGGGGGCCGGGGAGCTGTTTTTT
v_call: TRBV5-4; d_call: TRBD2; clone_size: -; j_call: TRBJ2-7; cdr3_aa: CASSLGAGGGRYEQYF; cdr3_nt: TGTGCCAGCAGCTTGGGAGCGGGAGGGGGTAGGTACGAGCAGTACTTC
v_call: TRBV7-8; d_call: TRBD2; clone_size: few; j_call: TRBJ2-1; cdr3_aa: CASSLLVASGREQFF; cdr3_nt: TGTGCCAGCAGCTTACTCGTGGCTAGCGGGAGAGAGCAGTTCTTC
v_call: TRBV5-6; d_call: TRBD1; clone_size: -; j_call: TRBJ2-7; cdr3_aa: CASSHQTKWAGGSYEQYF; cdr3_nt: TGTGCCAGCAGCCATCAAACTAAATGGGCAGGGGGTTCCTACGAGCAGTACTTC
v_call: TRBV7-9; d_call: -; clone_size: few; j_call: TRBJ1-4; cdr3_aa: CASSLGQAALIGLFF; cdr3_nt: TGTGCCAGCAGCTTAGGACAGGCGGCCTTAATAGGACTGTTTTTT
v_call: TRBV25-1; d_call: TRBD1; clone_size: once; j_call: TRBJ2-1; cdr3_aa: CASSELGQGTYNEQFF; cdr3_nt: TGTGCCAGCAGTGAATTGGGACAGGGGACATACAATGAGCAGTTCTTC
v_call: TRBV11-2; d_call: -; clone_size: -; j_call: TRBJ1-1; cdr3_aa: CASSLGTGIEAFF; cdr3_nt: TGTGCCAGCAGCTTAGGAACAGGGATTGAAGCTTTCTTT
v_call: TRBV28; d_call: -; clone_size: -; j_call: TRBJ1-2; cdr3_aa: CASSFSSLNGNYGYTF; cdr3_nt: TGTGCCAGCAGTTTTTCCTCGCTGAACGGGAACTATGGCTACACCTTC
v_call: TRBV7-9; d_call: TRBD1; clone_size: -; j_call: TRBJ2-2; cdr3_aa: CASSTGGTRNTGELFF; cdr3_nt: TGTGCCAGCAGCACAGGGGGGACAAGAAACACCGGGGAGCTGTTTTTT
v_call: TRBV15; d_call: -; clone_size: once; j_call: TRBJ2-7; cdr3_aa: CATSRGIGAYEQYF; cdr3_nt: TGTGCCACCAGCAGAGGGATAGGGGCCTACGAGCAGTACTTC
v_call: TRBV14; d_call: TRBD2; clone_size: few; j_call: TRBJ2-7; cdr3_aa: CASSQGLATNEQYF; cdr3_nt: TGTGCCAGCAGCCAAGGACTAGCGACTAACGAGCAGTACTTC
v_call: TRBV5-3; d_call: -; clone_size: -; j_call: TRBJ2-7; cdr3_aa: CARSLDRGALTYEQYF; cdr3_nt: TGTGCCAGAAGCTTGGATCGGGGGGCCTTAACCTACGAGCAGTACTTC
v_call: TRBV21-1; d_call: -; clone_size: -; j_call: TRBJ1-5; cdr3_aa: CASTHSGYGLLIQPQHF; cdr3_nt: TGTGCCAGCACCCATAGCGGATATGGACTCCTAATACAGCCCCAGCATTTT
v_call: TRBV18; d_call: TRBD1; clone_size: few; j_call: TRBJ2-5; cdr3_aa: CASSPQRTGQETQYF; cdr3_nt: TGTGCCAGCTCACCACAAAGGACAGGACAAGAGACCCAGTACTTC
v_call: TRBV7-8; d_call: TRBD2; clone_size: once; j_call: TRBJ2-1; cdr3_aa: CASSSLAEEQFF; cdr3_nt: TGTGCCAGCAGCTCCCTAGCGGAAGAGCAGTTCTTC
v_call: TRBV7-9; d_call: TRBD2; clone_size: -; j_call: TRBJ2-3; cdr3_aa: CASSSGLAGGSTQYF; cdr3_nt: TGTGCCAGCAGCTCCGGACTAGCGGGAGGGTCTACGCAGTATTTT
v_call: TRBV9; d_call: TRBD1; clone_size: -; j_call: TRBJ1-2; cdr3_aa: CASSVGTAEGGYTF; cdr3_nt: TGTGCCAGCAGCGTGGGGACAGCAGAGGGAGGCTACACCTTC
v_call: TRBV28; d_call: TRBD2; clone_size: few; j_call: TRBJ2-1; cdr3_aa: CASSLPRAGGSYNEQFF; cdr3_nt: TGTGCCAGCAGTTTACCCAGGGCGGGAGGCTCCTACAATGAGCAGTTCTTC
v_call: TRBV5-1; d_call: -; clone_size: -; j_call: TRBJ2-6; cdr3_aa: CASSLFWITADSGANVLTF; cdr3_nt: TGCGCCAGCAGCTTGTTTTGGATCACCGCCGACTCCGGGGCCAACGTCCTGACTTTC